The 11 T cell receptor beta chains listed next were all sequenced from one sample in a study of shared clonotypes between healthy human individuals. Method: immunoSEQ multiplex PCR; TCRdb's copy keeps in-frame clones and lacks some. The data contain around 1,000,000 clones, 70% to 85% of them seen just once; the ten biggest clones take up 0.89%. The sample was memory CD4+ T cells from PBMCs. The subset is: CD45RA-negative fraction. The receptors were gathered from a man between 18 and 35 years old in good health. Some clones in this sample may be carry-over from other donors' samples.

V and J are TRBV7-2 and TRBJ2-1, with 8 bases that match TRBD2. Trimming took 5 bases from V and 15 from J; bases not matched to a gene: 15. Germline assignment: CDR1 SGHTA and CDR2 FQGNSA. The CDR3 is 14 amino acids. The CDR3 sequence: CASSISIAAAGGFF. CDR3 sequence (DNA): TGTGCCAGCAGCATAAGTATAGCTGCGGCGGGAGGGTTCTTC. Complete variable domain (other parts from reference TRBV7-2 and TRBJ2-1): GAGVSQSPSNKVTEKGKDVELRCDPISGHTALYWYRQSLGQGLEFLIYFQGNSAPDKSGLPSDRFSAERTGGSVSTLTIQRTQQEDSAVYLCASSISIAAAGGFFGPGTRLTVL.

The V call is TRBV29-1, the J call TRBJ1-1; the D gene is possibly TRBD1 (5 bases). The CDR3 sequence is 12 residues long. The V end lost 6 bases, the J end lost 11 bases, and 19 bases lay between the germline ends. The germline gives CDR1 SQVTM, CDR2 ANQGSEA. The CDR3 loop reads CSVLDGRAEAFF. The CDR3 DNA reads TGCAGCGTGCTGGACGGCAGGGCCGAGGCTTTCTTT.

Worth noting for this clone: Being one base from a much bigger clone, this may be a read error. Other DNA sequences in the sample encode the same CDR3. This chain uses TRBV29-1 with TRBJ2-5; D might be TRBD1 or TRBD2, each matching 7 bases. The J call may be in error: the DNA end matches TRBJ2-7 better. Germline V gives CDR1 SQVTM, CDR2 ANQGSEA. CDR3 length equals 14 residues. DNA of the CDR3: TGCAGCGTTGCCTTCAGGGGGACTACCTACGAGCAGTACTTC. Amino acids: CSVAFRGTTYEQYF.

The rearrangement joins TRBV4-2 to TRBJ1-4; the D gene is possibly TRBD1 (5 bases). V dropped 4 bases and J dropped 0 bases, with 9 bases sitting between them. This CDR3 spans 15 amino acids. Germline CDR1 and CDR2: LGHNA and YNFKEQ. This CDR3 reads CASSREQATNEKLFF. CDR3 nucleotide sequence: TGTGCCAGCAGCCGGGAACAGGCAACTAATGAAAAACTGTTTTTT.

The rearrangement uses TRBV9 and TRBJ2-1; D gene ambiguous. The CDR3 totals 14 residues. Germline V gene lookup returns CDR1 SGDLS and CDR2 YYNGEE. The V end was cut by 4 bases, the J end by 4 bases, with 12 bases between. As DNA, the CDR3 is TGTGCCAGCAGCCCCATCCAGTCATACAATGAGCAGTTCTTC. Residues: CASSPIQSYNEQFF.

The chain couples TRBV6-1 to TRBJ1-2; 7 bases map to TRBD1. Germline V gene lookup returns CDR1 MNHNS and CDR2 SASEGT. The V and J ends lost 4 bases and 6 bases, in that order; junction bases with no gene match: 8. The CDR3 has 14 amino acids. The CDR3, as DNA: TGTGCCAGCAGTGTACGACAGGGTATCGATGGCTACACCTTC. This gives the protein CASSVRQGIDGYTF.

The rearrangement links TRBV27 to TRBJ2-1, with 11 bases fitting TRBD2. The V and J ends lost 5 bases and 9 bases, in that order; junction bases with no gene match: 12. Germline assignment: CDR1 MNHEY and CDR2 SMNVEV (reference sequence). This CDR3 has 16 amino acids. DNA for the CDR3: TGTGCCAGCAGTCTCCTCGGGCTAGCGGGAGGAAGTGAGCAGTTCTTC. Translating it yields CASSLLGLAGGSEQFF.

This clone has just one count. V is TRBV7-3 and J is TRBJ2-7, with TRBD1 matching 7 bases. Germline CDR1 and CDR2: SGHTA and FQGTGA. Germline trimming cut 5 bases from V and 6 bases from J; bases unmatched to any gene: 7. The CDR3 totals 13 residues. CDR3 nucleotide sequence: TGTGCCAGCAGCGACGGGACAGCTCTCGAGCAGTACTTC. Its protein product is CASSDGTALEQYF.

The chain employs TRBV5-1 and TRBJ2-5, with D unresolved. The V end was cut by 0 bases, the J end by 2 bases, with 11 bases between. The length of the CDR3 is 15 residues. From germline, CDR1 is SGHRS and CDR2 YFSETQ. The CDR3 DNA reads as TGCGCCAGCAGCTTGGCCTTTTTGGCACAAGAGACCCAGTACTTC. Protein sequence: CASSLAFLAQETQYF.

CDR3 region: CASSLPGSTDTQYF. The CDR3 region has the DNA TGTGCCAGCAGTTTACCCGGAAGCACAGATACGCAGTATTTT. The V and J genes are TRBV27 and TRBJ2-3, with D unresolved. The V gene lost 2 bases and the J gene lost 0 bases, with 6 bases spanning the gap. The CDR3 runs to 14 residues. Germline V gene lookup returns CDR1 MNHEY and CDR2 SMNVEV (reference sequence).

The chain uses TRBV6-1 and TRBJ2-4; possible D gene TRBD1, 6 bases. CDR1 is MNHNS and CDR2 is SASEGT in the germline V gene. The CDR3 consists of 14 residues. V was trimmed by 7 bases and J by 10 bases, leaving 20 bases between them. For the CDR3, the DNA is TGTGCCAGCACAGGGCAGGGGCCTTTGTCAATTCAGTACTTC. Translation gives CASTGQGPLSIQYF.